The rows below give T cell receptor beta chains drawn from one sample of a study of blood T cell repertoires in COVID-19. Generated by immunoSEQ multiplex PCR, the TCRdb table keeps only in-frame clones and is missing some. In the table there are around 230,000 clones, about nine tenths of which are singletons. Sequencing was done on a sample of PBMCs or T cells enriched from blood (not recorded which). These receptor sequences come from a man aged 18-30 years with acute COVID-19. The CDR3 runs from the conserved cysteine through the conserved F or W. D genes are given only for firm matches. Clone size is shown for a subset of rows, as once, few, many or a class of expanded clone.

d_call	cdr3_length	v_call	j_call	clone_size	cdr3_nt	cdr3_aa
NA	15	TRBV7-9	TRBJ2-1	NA	TGTGCCAGCAGCTTTCCCGTCGGCGGTCACAATGAGCAGTTCTTC	CASSFPVGGHNEQFF
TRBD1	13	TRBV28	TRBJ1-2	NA	TGTGCCAGCAGCCGCGACAGGGATCATGGCTACACCTTC	CASSRDRDHGYTF
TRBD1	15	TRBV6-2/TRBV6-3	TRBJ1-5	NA	TGTGCCAGCACCCCCAGGGGGGACAGCAATCAGCCCCAGCATTTT	CASTPRGDSNQPQHF
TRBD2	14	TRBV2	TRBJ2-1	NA	TGTGCCAGCGTCGAGCGGGGGTCCTACAATGAGCAGTTCTTC	CASVERGSYNEQFF
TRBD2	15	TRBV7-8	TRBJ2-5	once	TGTGCCAGCAGCGTCGGGGGACTAGGCGTAGAGACCCAGTACTTC	CASSVGGLGVETQYF
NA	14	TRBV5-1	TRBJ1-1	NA	TGCGCCAGCACCCCGACACCAATGAACACTGAAGCTTTCTTT	CASTPTPMNTEAFF
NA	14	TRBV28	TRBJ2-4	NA	TGTGCCAGCAGTTTGGGGCCCGACCCAAACATTCAGTACTTC	CASSLGPDPNIQYF
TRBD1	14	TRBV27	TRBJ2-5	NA	TGTGCCAGCAGTTTGTGGGACAGGGGGCTGATCCAGTACTTC	CASSLWDRGLIQYF
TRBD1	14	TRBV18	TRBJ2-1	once	TGTGCCAGCTCATCAACAGGGGTGGGCAATGAGCAGTTCTTC	CASSSTGVGNEQFF
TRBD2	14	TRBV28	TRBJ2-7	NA	TGTGCCAGCAGATCTAGCGGGAGGTCCTACGAGCAGTACTTC	CASRSSGRSYEQYF
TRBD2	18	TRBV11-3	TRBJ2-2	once	TGTGCCAGCAGCTATCGCTTAGCGGGAATCGCCGGGGACGGGGAGCTGTTTTTT	CASSYRLAGIAGDGELFF
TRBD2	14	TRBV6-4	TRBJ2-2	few	TGTGCCAGCCGGCTAGCGGGAGACACCGGGGAGCTGTTTTTT	CASRLAGDTGELFF
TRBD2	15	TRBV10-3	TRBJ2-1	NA	TGTGCCATCAGGAATCTAGCGGGAGGGCCTAGTGAGCAGTTCTTC	CAIRNLAGGPSEQFF
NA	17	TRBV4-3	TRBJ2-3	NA	TGCGCCAGCAGCCAAGATCCCCCAGGGTTAAACACAGATACGCAGTATTTT	CASSQDPPGLNTDTQYF
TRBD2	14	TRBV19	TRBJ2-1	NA	TGTGCCAGTTTAAAAGGAGCGGGGGCTTATGAGCAGTTCTTC	CASLKGAGAYEQFF
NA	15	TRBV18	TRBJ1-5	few	TGTGCCAGCTCCCGGGGTCCTCATAGCAATCAGCCCCAGCATTTT	CASSRGPHSNQPQHF
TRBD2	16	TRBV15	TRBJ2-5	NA	TGTGCCACCAGCCCCGGTAGGACGGGGGGGAAAGAGACCCAGTACTTC	CATSPGRTGGKETQYF
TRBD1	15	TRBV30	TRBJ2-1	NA	TGTGCCTGGAGTCTGACAGGGCTAACGTGGAATGAGCAGTTCTTC	CAWSLTGLTWNEQFF
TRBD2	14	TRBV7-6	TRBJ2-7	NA	TGTGCCAGCAGCTTAGGCGGGAGCGGTTACGAGCAGTACTTC	CASSLGGSGYEQYF
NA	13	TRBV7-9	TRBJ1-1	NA	TGTGCCAGCAGAACTACAATGAACACTGAAGCTTTCTTT	CASRTTMNTEAFF
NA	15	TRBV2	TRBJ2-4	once	TGTGCCAGCAGTCCTCCCCGGGGGGCCAAAAACATTCAGTACTTC	CASSPPRGAKNIQYF
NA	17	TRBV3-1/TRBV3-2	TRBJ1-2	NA	TGTGCCAGCAGCCAAGACCCCCATTACGGGGGATCAGGGGGCTACACCTTC	CASSQDPHYGGSGGYTF
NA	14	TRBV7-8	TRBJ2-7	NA	TGTGCCAGCAGCTTGCAGCTAGGCTCGACCGAGCAGTACTTC	CASSLQLGSTEQYF
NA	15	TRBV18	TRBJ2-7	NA	TGTGCCAGCTCATCTCCCCGGGGTCCCCCCTACGAGCAGTACTTC	CASSSPRGPPYEQYF
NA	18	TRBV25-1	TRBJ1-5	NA	TGTGCCAGCAGTGAAGAAAATCAGGACAGTCCTAGCAATCAGCCCCAGCATTTT	CASSEENQDSPSNQPQHF
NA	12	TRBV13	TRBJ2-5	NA	TGTGCCAGCAGCTTAGGCGGCGCGGCCCAGTACTTC	CASSLGGAAQYF
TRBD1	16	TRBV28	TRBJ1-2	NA	TGTGCCAGCAGAACCCCCGCCGGGACAGGGGCCTATGGCTACACCTTC	CASRTPAGTGAYGYTF
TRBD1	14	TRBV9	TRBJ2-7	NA	TGTGCCAGCAGCGCGGGACAGGGAGTCCACGAGCAGTACTTC	CASSAGQGVHEQYF
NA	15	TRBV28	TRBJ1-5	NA	TGTGCCAGCAGTTTAACGAGGAGGTCCAATCAGCCCCAGCATTTT	CASSLTRRSNQPQHF